This TCR beta chain was obtained from a study of neoadjuvant anti-PD-1 for oral cavity cancer. Assay: immunoSEQ multiplex PCR; the TCRdb copy retains only in-frame clones and omits some. The repertoire holds approximately 15,000 clones, with over 55% as singletons. The sample holds a few counts of this clone. Germline-derived CDR1 and CDR2 are MDHEN and SYDVKM. The V end was cut by 5 bases, the J end by 4 bases, with 12 bases between. The CDR3 contains 15 residues. This receptor was taken from a person between 40 and 85 years old with oral cavity squamous cell carcinoma. The genes are TRBV28 and TRBJ1-6; possible D gene TRBD1, 5 bases. Material: PBMCs, obtained before nivolumab (anti-PD-1) treatment. In nucleotides, the CDR3 is TGTGCCAGCAGTCCCCAGGGACGGTATAATTCACCCCTCCACTTT. Protein product: CASSPQGRYNSPLHF.